A few counts support the clone carrying this TCR beta chain. Its antigen is unidentified. This sample is part of a study of T-cell memory formation after mild COVID-19. The study's findings and limits: Clones which contracted sat mainly in CM and EM if CD4+, and in EMRA if CD8+. Pre-infection memory already had some responding clones, implying cross-reactive memory joined.

Trimming took off 5 bases at V and 2 bases at J, with 7 bases between the two ends. The germline V gene has CDR1 LNHNV and CDR2 YYDKDF (reference sequence). This CDR3 is built from 13 residues. With constant-segment primers, 5'RACE yielded cDNA libraries of TCR alpha and TCR beta that carried sample barcodes and UMIs. A single record per CDR3 protein comes from TCRdb applying MiXCR to the 5' RACE reads. The data contain more than 250,000 distinct CDR3 sequences, approximately 19% of them seen just once; the ten biggest clones take up more than 20%. This TCR was sampled from a man aged 18 to 35 who had mild COVID-19 (a few samples of this study predate the infection). Cell type and time point are not known. The V call is TRBV15, the J call TRBJ1-5; a possible D gene is TRBD1 (5 bases). Sequencing was done on a sample of PBMCs or a T cell subset sorted from them (not recorded which). The CDR3 protein is CATSEGGNQPQHF. CDR3 DNA sequence: TGTGCCACCAGCGAAGGGGGCAATCAGCCCCAGCATTTT. The full variable domain, its missing parts supplied by reference TRBV15 and TRBJ1-5, is DAMVIQNPRYQVTQFGKPVTLSCSQTLNHNVMYWYQQKSSQAPKLLFHYYDKDFNNEADTPDNFQSRRPNTSFCFLDIRSPGLGDTAMYLCATSEGGNQPQHFGDGTRLSIL.